This TCR beta chain was observed in a study of CD4+ T cells in melanoma (dated by TCRdb to between 2022 and 2023). General notes on the study: The study investigated neoantigen-specific CD4+ T cells in human melanoma.

Points on this clone: The clone's antigen remains unknown. Base qualities are missing; no much larger clone stands one base away.

Results the study describes overall, beyond this receptor: The report described a correlation between neoantigen-specific CD4+ T cells and the function of CD8+ T cells, macrophages and B cells. Neoantigen-specific CD4+ T cells in melanoma were reported to show diverse differentiation states.

Preparation of the library involved the immunoSEQ multiplex PCR assay. TCRdb took over this immuneACCESS table, retaining in-frame rearrangements with V and J assigned. Such tables are incomplete; in checked studies, under half of the missing clones stem from an unresolved V gene, and the remainder is unexplained. A total of about 55,000 clones appear in this sample, roughly three quarters of them only once. Of the sample, approximately 5% is held by the ten largest clones. The donors were melanoma patients. This sequence originates from a human donor with melanoma. The specimen sequenced was tumor tissue.

This receptor carries the CDR3 CASSLSTGAGYGYTF. The DNA reads as follows: TGTGCCAGCAGTTTATCTACAGGGGCCGGCTATGGCTACACCTTC. The sequence joins TRBV28 to TRBJ1-2, and TRBD1 aligns with 7 junction nucleotides. CDR1 and CDR2, looked up from the germline V gene, are MDHEN and SYDVKM. Germline trimming amounts to 1 base on V and 4 bases on J, with 6 as the count of junction bases outside the gene matches. From the cysteine through the phenylalanine, the CDR3 covers 15 amino acids. The retained sequence is limited to the CDR3, 45 bases, with the frame set at the first base.